The 6 T cell receptor beta chains below come from one sample, sequenced in a study of shared clonotypes between healthy human individuals. Sequencing used immunoSEQ multiplex PCR; TCRdb keeps in-frame clones, though not all of them. The data show approximately 2.5 million clones, 90% to 95% seen once. Sequenced sample: naive CD4+ T cells sorted from blood. The subset is: CD45RA+ positively selected. These receptors originate from a man aged 18 to 29 in good health.

The chain couples TRBV19 to TRBJ2-3, with D unresolved. Germline loops: CDR1 LNHDA, CDR2 SQIVND (reference sequence). There are 15 residues in the CDR3. V shed 3 bases and J shed 0 bases, with 10 bases lying between them. The CDR3 sequence is CASSMLGQSTDTQYF. The DNA of the CDR3 is TGTGCCAGTAGTATGTTGGGCCAGAGCACAGATACGCAGTATTTT.

This rearrangement joins TRBV7-2 to TRBJ1-2; TRBD1 matches 7 bases. Germline assignment: CDR1 SGHTA and CDR2 FQGNSA. The CDR3 contains 14 residues. Trimming cost V 5 bases and J 4 bases; bases outside gene matches: 7. Written as DNA, the CDR3 is TGTGCCAGCAGCAACACCGGGACAGCCTATGGCTACACCTTC. Amino acids: CASSNTGTAYGYTF. Full variable domain (rest looked up from reference TRBV7-2 and TRBJ1-2): GAGVSQSPSNKVTEKGKDVELRCDPISGHTALYWYRQSLGQGLEFLIYFQGNSAPDKSGLPSDRFSAERTGGSVSTLTIQRTQQEDSAVYLCASSNTGTAYGYTFGSGTRLTVV.

This clone was counted once. V and J are TRBV5-3 and TRBJ2-7; D call uncertain. TRBV5-3 is recorded as an ORF, its role being uncertain. The CDR3 covers 15 residues. Trimming shortened V by 2 bases and J by 4 bases, and 16 bases separated the two germline ends. The CDR3 DNA follows: TGTGCCAGAAGCTTCGGGCCGGTGACCTCATACGAGCAGTACTTC. Its protein is CARSFGPVTSYEQYF.

This sequence joins TRBV28 and TRBJ1-5, with a weak D call TRBD1 (5 bases). This CDR3 spans 17 amino acids. Germline CDR1 reads MDHEN; CDR2 reads SYDVKM. The V end lost 7 bases, the J end lost 1 base, and 20 bases lay between the germline ends. For the CDR3, the DNA is TGTGCCAGCACCCATTACATGGGCGGGGGAAGCAATCAGCCCCAGCATTTT. Its protein is CASTHYMGGGSNQPQHF.

The gene calls are TRBV19 and TRBJ1-3, with D perhaps TRBD1 (5 bases). CDR1 and CDR2 (germline): LNHDA, SQIVND (reference sequence). The CDR3 spans 14 residues. Trimming took 3 bases from V and 4 from J, leaving 10 bases between them. The CDR3 nucleotides are TGTGCCAGTAGTATGGGAGGGGCCGGAAACACCATATATTTT. Translated, it gives CASSMGGAGNTIYF.

The rearrangement uses TRBV10-2 and TRBJ2-7; D remains unclear. CDR1 and CDR2 (germline): WSHSY, SAAADI. The CDR3 runs 15 residues. V lost 0 bases and J lost 2, with 11 bases in between. The DNA for the CDR3 is TGCGCCAGCAGTGAGTCAGGAATACAGCCCTACGAGCAGTACTTC. Amino acid sequence: CASSESGIQPYEQYF.